These 21 T cell receptor beta chains share one sample of origin, sequenced in a study of T-cell memory formation after mild COVID-19. TCRdb re-analysed the 5' RACE reads in MiXCR, keeping a single row per CDR3 protein. The table lists approximately 150,000 distinct CDR3 sequences, 15% to 20% of them singletons. Sample: PBMCs or a T cell subset sorted from them (not recorded which). These receptors all come from an adult woman who had mild COVID-19 (a few samples of this study predate the infection). Cell type and time point are not known.

A few counts support this clonotype. The chain combines TRBV15 with TRBJ1-3; TRBD1 aligns across 7 bases. Germline CDR1 is LNHNV and CDR2 is YYDKDF (reference sequence). V lost 6 bases, J lost 2 bases, and 7 bases stayed unmatched. The CDR3 runs to 15 residues. The chain's CDR3 is CATRRTGSTGNTIYF. CDR3 nucleotides: TGTGCCACCAGAAGGACAGGTTCTACTGGAAACACCATATATTTT.

The chain links TRBV4-3 to TRBJ1-2; D remains unclear. Trimming stripped 0 bases from V and 4 bases from J, with 9 bases between. This CDR3 spans 14 amino acids. Germline V gene sequence: CDR1 LGHNA, CDR2 YSLEER. CDR3 in amino acids: CASSQETGSYGYTF. In nucleotides, the CDR3 is TGCGCCAGCAGCCAAGAAACCGGGAGCTATGGCTACACCTTC.

This clonotype was counted a few times. This chain uses TRBV12-3 or TRBV12-4 with TRBJ2-2; D ambiguous. This CDR3 spans 16 amino acids. V gave up 7 bases and J gave up 4 bases, with 19 bases separating them. CDR3 DNA sequence: TGTGCCAGCATATCACGGCAGGCGAGTGGCACCGGGGAGCTGTTTTTT. It translates to CASISRQASGTGELFF.

This chain uses TRBV12-3 or TRBV12-4 with TRBJ1-5; D remains ambiguous. The CDR3 is made up of 15 amino acids. Trimming removed 5 bases from V and 3 bases from J, with 14 bases in between. CDR3 residues: CASSRRREHNQPQHF. The CDR3 DNA sequence: TGTGCCAGCAGTCGACGACGAGAGCACAATCAGCCCCAGCATTTT.

The genes are TRBV7-2 and TRBJ1-4, with 7 bases lining up with TRBD1. CDR3 size: 14 residues. The V segment lost 5 bases and the J segment 8 bases; nucleotides outside the gene matches: 8. Germline V lookup: CDR1 SGHTA, CDR2 FQGNSA. CDR3 nucleotides: TGTGCCAGCAGCCCCGGGACAGCGCCAGAAAAACTGTTTTTT. This sequence encodes CASSPGTAPEKLFF. The variable domain in full, completed from reference TRBV7-2 and TRBJ1-4, reads GAGVSQSPSNKVTEKGKDVELRCDPISGHTALYWYRQSLGQGLEFLIYFQGNSAPDKSGLPSDRFSAERTGGSVSTLTIQRTQQEDSAVYLCASSPGTAPEKLFFGSGTQLSVL.

V and J are TRBV6-5 and TRBJ1-5; 9 nucleotides line up with TRBD1. V shed 0 bases and J 5 bases; nucleotides not matched to a gene: 2. Germline values: CDR1 MNHEY, CDR2 SVGAGI. The CDR3 has 15 amino acids. The CDR3 nucleotides read TGTGCCAGCAGTTACTCGGACAGGGGCGATCAGCCCCAGCATTTT. Amino acids: CASSYSDRGDQPQHF.

This chain uses TRBV5-5 with TRBJ1-5, with D perhaps matching TRBD1 (5 bases). V was clipped by 4 bases and J by 0 bases, with 17 bases between them. CDR1 and CDR2 from the germline V gene are SGHKS and YYEKEE (reference sequence). The CDR3 contains 17 residues. The CDR3 DNA is TGTGCCAGCAGCCCCTTAGGAGGGGACGGTAGCAATCAGCCCCAGCATTTT. It is translated as CASSPLGGDGSNQPQHF.

This clonotype occurred many times. The chain employs TRBV7-2 and TRBJ2-7, with D hard to call. Looked up from germline, CDR1 is SGHTA and CDR2 is FQGNSA. This CDR3 has 11 amino acids. With 4 bases removed from V and 3 bases from J, the gap between germline ends came to 4 bases. Written as DNA, the CDR3 is TGTGCCAGCAGCTCTCACTACGAGCAGTACTTC. It translates to CASSSHYEQYF.

The chain carries TRBV12-3 or TRBV12-4 and TRBJ1-2; a weak D match, TRBD1 (6 bases). Trimming pared 5 bases from V and 8 bases from J, leaving 21 bases between. The CDR3 is made up of 15 amino acids. The CDR3 reads CASSLGTPGVYGYTF. The CDR3 DNA sequence: TGTGCCAGCAGTCTCGGGACACCCGGGGTTTACGGCTACACCTTC.

This clonotype was detected only a few times. The chain combines TRBV6-6 with TRBJ2-5; tentatively, D is TRBD2 (6 bases). Germline CDR1 is MNHNY and CDR2 is SVGAGI (reference sequence). This CDR3 is built from 15 residues. V was trimmed by 2 bases and J by 1 base, leaving 11 bases between them. DNA for the CDR3: TGTGCCAGCAGTTACCCAGGGACTTCCCAAGAGACCCAGTACTTC. Its translation is CASSYPGTSQETQYF.

This clonotype was seen more than once but under ten times. The CDR3 here is CASSRGLAGSLGANVLTF. The CDR3 DNA reads TGTGCCAGCAGTAGGGGACTAGCGGGATCGCTCGGGGCCAACGTCCTGACTTTC. This chain connects TRBV6-5 to TRBJ2-6, with 13 positions matching TRBD2. The CDR3 extends over 18 amino acids. Germline V CDR1 and CDR2: MNHEY, SVGAGI. With V trimmed by 5 bases and J by 4 bases, 8 bases remained unmatched.

The sample holds many counts of this clonotype. The J gene is TRBJ2-3, the V gene TRBV5-1; 12 nucleotides align to TRBD2. The germline gives CDR1 SGHRS, CDR2 YFSETQ. The J segment lost 2 bases and the V segment lost 0 bases, leaving 4 bases of the junction unmatched. This CDR3 is built from 17 residues. The CDR3 here is CASSLATSGGNTDTQYF. The CDR3 nucleotides are TGCGCCAGCAGCTTGGCGACTAGCGGGGGAAACACAGATACGCAGTATTTT.

This clonotype was counted a few times. The chain uses TRBV7-2 and TRBJ2-2; D is perhaps TRBD2 (7 bases). CDR3 length equals 14 residues. CDR1 SGHTA and CDR2 FQGNSA come from the germline V gene. The V end lost 6 bases, the J end lost 10 bases, and 18 bases lay between the germline ends. The DNA for the CDR3 is TGTGCCAGCAGATCAGGGGCGAGCGGGATGGAGCTGTTTTTT. Residues: CASRSGASGMELFF. Full variable domain (remainder filled in from reference TRBV7-2 and TRBJ2-2): GAGVSQSPSNKVTEKGKDVELRCDPISGHTALYWYRQSLGQGLEFLIYFQGNSAPDKSGLPSDRFSAERTGGSVSTLTIQRTQQEDSAVYLCASRSGASGMELFFGEGSRLTVL.

The rearrangement uses TRBV18 and TRBJ2-1, with D uncertain. This CDR3 has 14 amino acids. V shed 1 base and J shed 0 bases, with 4 bases lying between them. CDR1 KGHSH and CDR2 LQKENI come from the germline V gene. The CDR3 DNA follows: TGTGCCAGCTCACCACAGGGCTCCTACAATGAGCAGTTCTTC. Protein sequence: CASSPQGSYNEQFF.

The chain couples TRBV4-2 to TRBJ1-2, with D unresolved. Germline lookup yields CDR1 LGHNA and CDR2 YNFKEQ. V shed 6 bases and J shed 4 bases, with 12 bases lying between them. CDR3 length equals 13 residues. In DNA, the CDR3 is TGTGCCAGCAGTCCTACTGAGACCTATGGCTACACCTTC. Translation: CASSPTETYGYTF.

The CDR3 DNA follows: TGCGCCAGCAGCGAGGACATCCGACTTGCTGAGCAGTTCTTC. This encodes CASSEDIRLAEQFF. The gene calls are TRBV5-1 and TRBJ2-1, with D perhaps matching TRBD1 (5 bases). V shed 4 bases and J shed 9 bases, with 17 bases lying between them. The CDR3 is 14 amino acids. Germline CDR1 reads SGHRS; CDR2 reads YFSETQ.

The rearrangement links TRBV6-5 to TRBJ1-2, with 9 bases fitting TRBD1. V lost 6 bases to trimming and J lost 8 bases; unmatched junction nucleotides: 10. The CDR3 has 14 residues. Germline V gene sequence: CDR1 MNHEY, CDR2 SVGAGI. CDR3 residues: CASRIKQGARGYTF. As DNA, the CDR3 is TGTGCCAGCAGAATCAAACAGGGGGCTAGAGGCTACACCTTC.

The rearrangement joins TRBV20-1 to TRBJ2-1; TRBD2 might be the D (5 bases). V shed 3 bases and J shed 8 bases, with 11 bases lying between them. The CDR3 contains 12 residues. Germline values: CDR1 DFQATT, CDR2 SNEGSKA (reference sequence). CDR3 coding DNA: TGCAGTGCTAGGGGAGTCTGGGATGAGCAGTTCTTC. It codes for CSARGVWDEQFF.

This chain joins TRBV11-3 and TRBJ2-5; D may match TRBD1 or TRBD2 (6 bases each). Trimming shortened V by 5 bases and J by 5 bases, and 12 bases separated the two germline ends. Germline loops: CDR1 SGHNT, CDR2 YENEEA. The CDR3 totals 13 residues. In nucleotides, the CDR3 is TGTGCCAGCAGCCGACAGGAGGGGGAGACCCAGTACTTC. Amino acids: CASSRQEGETQYF.

This chain joins TRBV27 and TRBJ2-3; 9 positions match TRBD2. Germline V CDR1 and CDR2: MNHEY, SMNVEV (reference sequence). V shed 6 bases, J shed 1 base, and the junction held 5 bases outside the gene matches. The CDR3 has 15 residues. As DNA, the CDR3 is TGTGCCAGCAGGGGTAGCGGGAGTGGCACAGATACGCAGTATTTT. Amino acids: CASRGSGSGTDTQYF.

This clonotype was picked up a small number of times. The V and J genes are TRBV6-5 and TRBJ2-7, with 8 positions matching TRBD1. The CDR3 runs to 16 residues. Germline assignment: CDR1 MNHEY and CDR2 SVGAGI. The junction had 15 bases not matched to a gene; V was cut back by 6 bases and J by 5 bases. CDR3 amino acids: CASSQRRTGNIHEQYF. As DNA, the CDR3 is TGTGCCAGCAGCCAACGCCGGACAGGGAACATCCACGAGCAGTACTTC.